Following are 27 T cell receptor beta chains from one sample sequenced in a study of radiation and T cells in renal cell carcinoma. Described time point: blood 2 weeks post-SBRT. Regarding treatment: 15 Gy SBRT to primary tumor, nephrectomy 4 weeks later. TCRdb's copy holds only in-frame clones and misses some; the assay was immunoSEQ multiplex PCR. The sample shows 150,000 to 180,000 clones, about 91% of them seen only once. The starting material was blood, obtained from a patient whose treatment included radiotherapy and nephrectomy. These receptors were taken from a woman between 45 and 65 years old with renal cell carcinoma.

The gene calls are TRBV10-3 and TRBJ2-3, with D unclear. CDR1 and CDR2 from the germline V gene are ENHRY and SYGVKD. V was pared by 0 bases and J by 1 base, with 5 bases between. The length of the CDR3 is 14 residues. The CDR3 loop is CAISESRGTDTQYF. For the CDR3, the DNA is TGTGCCATCAGTGAGTCACGGGGCACAGATACGCAGTATTTT.

The chain recombines TRBV6-6 with TRBJ1-5; D ambiguous. V lost 8 bases and J 6 bases, leaving 17 bases between the germline ends. Germline assignment: CDR1 MNHNY and CDR2 SVGAGI (reference sequence). This CDR3 is built from 14 residues. CDR3 nucleotides: TGTGCCAGCCAACCCCAGGCCGGCACTCAGCCCCAGCATTTT. Translated: CASQPQAGTQPQHF.

The sample holds one count of this clone. V and J are TRBV4-1 and TRBJ1-1; TRBD1 matches at 7 bases. J was trimmed by 5 bases and V by 3 bases; bases with no gene match: 9. There are 15 residues in the CDR3. Looked up from germline, CDR1 is MGHRA and CDR2 is YSYEKL. The CDR3 sequence: CASSQRQGRETEAFF. The CDR3 DNA reads as TGCGCCAGCAGCCAGAGACAGGGCCGGGAAACTGAAGCTTTCTTT.

This clone was counted a single time. This chain joins TRBV7-8 and TRBJ1-3; D gene unclear. CDR1 and CDR2 from the germline V gene are SGHVS and FQNEAQ. Trimming pared 1 base from V and 9 bases from J, leaving 16 bases between. CDR3 length: 15 amino acids. The CDR3 region is CASSLGGRAGGTIYF. In nucleotides, the CDR3 is TGTGCCAGCAGCTTAGGGGGTCGGGCGGGTGGCACCATATATTTT.

The chain employs TRBV19 and TRBJ2-3; 7 bases agree with TRBD2. The junction had 5 bases not matched to a gene; V was cut back by 6 bases and J by 2 bases. The CDR3 contains 14 residues. Germline CDR1 reads LNHDA; CDR2 reads SQIVND (reference sequence). The CDR3 nucleotides are TGTGCCAGTAGATCAGCGGGGTACACAGATACGCAGTATTTT. Protein: CASRSAGYTDTQYF.

The rearrangement links TRBV9 to TRBJ1-3; maybe TRBD1 (5 bases). The CDR3 spans 16 residues. Deletions cut 0 bases from V and 0 bases from J, with 10 bases between. From germline, CDR1 is SGDLS and CDR2 YYNGEE. CDR3 bases: TGTGCCAGCAGCGTAGGGCCAGGGAGCTCTGGAAACACCATATATTTT. Its translation: CASSVGPGSSGNTIYF. The complete variable domain, with remaining parts taken from reference TRBV9 and TRBJ1-3, reads DSGVTQTPKHLITATGQRVTLRCSPRSGDLSVYWYQQSLDQGLQFLIQYYNGEERAKGNILERFSAQQFPDLHSELNLSSLELGDSALYFCASSVGPGSSGNTIYFGEGSWLTVV.

The chain carries TRBV2 and TRBJ1-2, with 10 bases lining up with TRBD1. Germline values: CDR1 SNHLY, CDR2 FYNNEI. The CDR3 sequence is 15 residues long. Unmatched junction bases numbered 6, after V lost 3 bases and J lost 5 bases. This CDR3 reads CASSDWDRGRYGYTF. In DNA, the CDR3 is TGTGCCAGCAGTGACTGGGACAGGGGTCGGTATGGCTACACCTTC.

The J gene is TRBJ1-3, the V gene TRBV19; D may be TRBD1 (6 bases). With 9 bases removed from V and 4 bases from J, the gap between germline ends came to 25 bases. The length of the CDR3 is 17 residues. CDR1 LNHDA and CDR2 SQIVND come from the germline V gene (reference sequence). This chain's CDR3 is CASFDGTGGTLGNTIYF. The CDR3 coding sequence is TGTGCCAGCTTCGATGGTACAGGTGGGACACTCGGAAACACCATATATTTT.

V gene TRBV7-9 combines with J gene TRBJ1-1; D remains ambiguous. Germline CDR1 and CDR2: SEHNR and FQNEAQ (reference sequence). V lost 3 bases, J lost 1 base, and 6 bases lay in between. CDR3 length equals 13 residues. The CDR3 DNA follows: TGTGCCAGCAGCTTCTCAGAGAACACTGAAGCTTTCTTT. Its protein is CASSFSENTEAFF.

This clone was detected once. The CDR3 spells CASSWITGSTGELFF. CDR3 coding DNA: TGTGCCAGCAGCTGGATTACAGGGAGCACCGGGGAGCTGTTTTTT. The chain combines TRBV7-2 with TRBJ2-2; D perhaps matches TRBD1 (6 bases). Germline values: CDR1 SGHTA, CDR2 FQGNSA. The CDR3 has 15 amino acids. Between the trimmed V and J ends, which lost 4 bases and 4 bases, there was a span of 13 bases.

The chain employs TRBV6-1 and TRBJ2-2; 10 nucleotides match TRBD2. The trim removed 7 bases at V and 4 bases at J, leaving 6 bases unmatched. The CDR3 is 15 residues long. CDR1 is MNHNS, CDR2 SASEGT, per germline. The CDR3 DNA reads as TGTGCCAGCACTAATAGCGGGGGGTCCACCGGGGAGCTGTTTTTT. Translation: CASTNSGGSTGELFF.

The chain uses TRBV7-9 and TRBJ2-7; D remains unclear. Germline V gene sequence: CDR1 SEHNR, CDR2 FQNEAQ (reference sequence). The CDR3 length is 12 residues. The V and J ends lost 4 bases and 3 bases respectively, with 7 bases between them. The CDR3 region is CASSSDLYEQYF. CDR3 coding DNA: TGTGCCAGCAGCTCAGACCTCTACGAGCAGTACTTC. Variable domain in full (rest from reference TRBV7-9 and TRBJ2-7): DTGVSQNPRHKITKRGQNVTFRCDPISEHNRLYWYRQTLGQGPEFLTYFQNEAQLEKSRLLSDRFSAERPKGSFSTLEIQRTEQGDSAMYLCASSSDLYEQYFGPGTRLTVT.

CDR3 in amino acids: CASSRSSGGPLEQYF. The CDR3, as DNA: TGTGCCAGTAGTCGGAGTAGCGGGGGCCCGCTGGAGCAGTACTTC. The chain recombines TRBV19 with TRBJ2-7; 9 bases map to TRBD2. Germline V lookup: CDR1 LNHDA, CDR2 SQIVND (reference sequence). Trimming removed 5 bases from V and 7 bases from J; junction bases left unmatched: 12. This CDR3 has 15 amino acids. The whole variable domain, remainder taken from reference TRBV19 and TRBJ2-7, is DGGITQSPKYLFRKEGQNVTLSCEQNLNHDAMYWYRQDPGQGLRLIYYSQIVNDFQKGDIAEGYSVSREKKESFPLTVTSAQKNPTAFYLCASSRSSGGPLEQYFGPGTRLTVT.

CDR3 amino acids: CASSMVPGYGYTF. The DNA for the CDR3 is TGTGCCAGTAGTATGGTGCCAGGCTATGGCTACACCTTC. V is TRBV19 and J is TRBJ1-2; D is undetermined. This CDR3 is built from 13 residues. The germline CDR1 and CDR2 sequences are LNHDA and SQIVND (reference sequence). The V gene lost 3 bases and the J gene lost 4 bases, with 9 bases spanning the gap.

This rearrangement joins TRBV18 to TRBJ2-1; D remains ambiguous. CDR1 and CDR2 (germline): KGHSH, LQKENI. V was shortened by 0 bases and J by 2 bases, with 14 bases between the two germline ends. The CDR3 covers 17 residues. The CDR3 is CASSPPPQARPYNEQFF. The CDR3 DNA reads as TGTGCCAGCTCACCACCACCTCAGGCCCGGCCCTACAATGAGCAGTTCTTC.

The chain recombines TRBV5-4 with TRBJ2-1, with a tentative D call TRBD2 (6 bases). The CDR3 runs 16 residues. V shed 5 bases and J shed 8 bases, with 23 bases lying between them. CDR1 is SGHNT and CDR2 is YYREEE in the germline V gene (reference sequence). The CDR3 DNA is TGTGCCAGCAGTCTGGAGGGACTGCGCGGGTGGGATGAGCAGTTCTTC. Its protein is CASSLEGLRGWDEQFF.

The chain joins TRBV6-5 to TRBJ2-1; 12 bases map to TRBD2. Germline V CDR1 and CDR2: MNHEY, SVGAGI. V gave up 6 bases and J gave up 5 bases; unmatched junction bases: 5. This CDR3 contains 15 residues. The CDR3 sequence is CASSATSGGNNEQFF. The CDR3 DNA sequence: TGTGCCAGCAGCGCGACTAGCGGGGGAAACAATGAGCAGTTCTTC.

The chain employs TRBV6-4 and TRBJ1-2; D not certain. V shed 2 bases and J shed 8 bases, with 6 bases lying between them. Germline assignment: CDR1 MRHNA and CDR2 SNTAGT. This CDR3 contains 11 residues. CDR3 DNA: TGTGCCAGCAGTGACAGTCGGGGCTACACCTTC. This translates into CASSDSRGYTF.

V gene TRBV7-3 combines with J gene TRBJ2-5; D perhaps matches TRBD1 (5 bases). V lost 1 base and J lost 2, with 14 bases in between. Germline values: CDR1 SGHTA, CDR2 FQGTGA. The CDR3 length is 16 residues. CDR3 residues: CASSLNGRVLQETQYF. For the CDR3, the DNA is TGTGCCAGCAGCTTAAACGGCAGGGTTTTGCAAGAGACCCAGTACTTC.

The V and J genes are TRBV6-1 and TRBJ1-3; 8 nucleotides agree with TRBD1. Per germline, CDR1 MNHNS and CDR2 SASEGT. The V segment lost 8 bases and the J segment 2 bases; nucleotides outside the gene matches: 5. The CDR3 has 14 amino acids. CDR3 sequence reads: CASGSGGTGNTIYF. DNA of the CDR3: TGTGCCAGCGGATCAGGGGGCACTGGAAACACCATATATTTT.

This clone was found a few times. The chain couples TRBV10-1 to TRBJ1-1, with D unresolved. Germline assignment: CDR1 WNHNN and CDR2 SYGVQD (reference sequence). Trimming pared 6 bases from V and 1 base from J, leaving 6 bases between. This CDR3 comprises 12 residues. The CDR3 reads CASRGSNTEAFF. CDR3 in DNA: TGCGCCAGCAGGGGATCGAACACTGAAGCTTTCTTT.

V is TRBV11-3 and J is TRBJ1-1; D gene unclear. The V gene's germline CDR1 is SGHNT and CDR2 YENEEA. V was pared by 3 bases and J by 1 base, with 6 bases between. The CDR3 consists of 13 residues. The CDR3 region has the DNA TGTGCCAGCAGCTTCCGCGGGAACACTGAAGCTTTCTTT. Residues: CASSFRGNTEAFF.

J is TRBJ2-5 and V is TRBV7-9; 7 bases are a match to TRBD2. Unmatched junction bases numbered 9, after V lost 3 bases and J lost 5 bases. This CDR3 spans 15 amino acids. CDR1 SEHNR and CDR2 FQNEAQ come from the germline V gene (reference sequence). As DNA, the CDR3 is TGTGCCAGCAGCTTCAACCCCGGGAGGAGTGAGACCCAGTACTTC. Protein product: CASSFNPGRSETQYF.

J is TRBJ1-3 and V is TRBV6-6; unclear D gene. The CDR3 length is 14 residues. The V end lost 8 bases, the J end lost 0 bases, and 11 bases lay between the germline ends. Germline CDR1 MNHNY, CDR2 SVGAGI (reference sequence). Here the CDR3 DNA reads TGTGCCAGCGCCAAAACTGACTCTGGAAACACCATATATTTT. It translates to CASAKTDSGNTIYF.

The chain employs TRBV18 and TRBJ2-5; no clear D. CDR1 is KGHSH and CDR2 is LQKENI in the germline V gene. V lost 4 bases and J lost 1, with 13 bases in between. This CDR3 spans 15 amino acids. The CDR3 loop reads CASSQMDSPQETQYF. Written as DNA, the CDR3 is TGTGCCAGCTCACAAATGGATTCTCCCCAAGAGACCCAGTACTTC.

This chain links TRBV10-3 with TRBJ1-5; 7 bases align to TRBD1. This CDR3 contains 13 residues. The germline V gene has CDR1 ENHRY and CDR2 SYGVKD. V lost 9 bases to trimming and J lost 3 bases; unmatched junction nucleotides: 5. CDR3 nucleotides: TGTGCCATTGGGACAGCTAACAATCAGCCCCAGCATTTT. It translates to CAIGTANNQPQHF.

To note about this clone: Other DNA sequences within the sample encode an identical CDR3. V and J are TRBV9 and TRBJ1-5; unclear D gene. The CDR3 is 13 residues long. V gave up 2 bases and J gave up 3 bases, with 6 bases separating them. Per germline, CDR1 SGDLS and CDR2 YYNGEE. The CDR3 sequence is CASSVGYNQPQHF. CDR3 in DNA: TGTGCCAGCAGCGTTGGATACAATCAGCCCCAGCATTTT. Drawing the rest from reference TRBV9 and TRBJ1-5, the complete variable domain is DSGVTQTPKHLITATGQRVTLRCSPRSGDLSVYWYQQSLDQGLQFLIQYYNGEERAKGNILERFSAQQFPDLHSELNLSSLELGDSALYFCASSVGYNQPQHFGDGTRLSIL.